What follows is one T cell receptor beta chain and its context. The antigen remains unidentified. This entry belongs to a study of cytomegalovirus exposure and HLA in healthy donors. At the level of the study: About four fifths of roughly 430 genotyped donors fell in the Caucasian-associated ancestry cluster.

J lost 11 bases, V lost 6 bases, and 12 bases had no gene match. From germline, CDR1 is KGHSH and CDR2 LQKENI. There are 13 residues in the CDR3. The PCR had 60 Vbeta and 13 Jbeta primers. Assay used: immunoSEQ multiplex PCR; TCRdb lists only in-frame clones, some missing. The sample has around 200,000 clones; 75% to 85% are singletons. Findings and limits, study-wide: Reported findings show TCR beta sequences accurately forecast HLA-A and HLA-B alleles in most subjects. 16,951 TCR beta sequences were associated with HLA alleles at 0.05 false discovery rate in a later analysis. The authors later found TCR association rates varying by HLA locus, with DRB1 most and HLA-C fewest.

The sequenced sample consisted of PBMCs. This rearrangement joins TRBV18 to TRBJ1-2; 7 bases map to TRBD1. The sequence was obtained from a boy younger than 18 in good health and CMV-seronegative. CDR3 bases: TGTGCCAGCTCCTCGGTACGCGGGACAGTATACACCTTC. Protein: CASSSVRGTVYTF.